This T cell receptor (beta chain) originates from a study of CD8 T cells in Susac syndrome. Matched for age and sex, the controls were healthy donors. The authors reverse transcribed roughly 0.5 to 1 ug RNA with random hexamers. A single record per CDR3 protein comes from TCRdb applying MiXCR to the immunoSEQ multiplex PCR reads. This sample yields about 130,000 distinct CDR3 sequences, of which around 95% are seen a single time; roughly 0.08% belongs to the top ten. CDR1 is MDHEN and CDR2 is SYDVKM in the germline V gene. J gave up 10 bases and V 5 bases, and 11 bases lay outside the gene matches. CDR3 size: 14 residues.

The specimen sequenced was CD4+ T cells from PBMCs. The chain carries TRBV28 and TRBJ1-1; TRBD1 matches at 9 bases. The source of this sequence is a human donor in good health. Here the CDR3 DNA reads TGTGCCAGCAGTGCCGGGACAGGGTATCAGGCAGCTTTCTTT. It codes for CASSAGTGYQAAFF.